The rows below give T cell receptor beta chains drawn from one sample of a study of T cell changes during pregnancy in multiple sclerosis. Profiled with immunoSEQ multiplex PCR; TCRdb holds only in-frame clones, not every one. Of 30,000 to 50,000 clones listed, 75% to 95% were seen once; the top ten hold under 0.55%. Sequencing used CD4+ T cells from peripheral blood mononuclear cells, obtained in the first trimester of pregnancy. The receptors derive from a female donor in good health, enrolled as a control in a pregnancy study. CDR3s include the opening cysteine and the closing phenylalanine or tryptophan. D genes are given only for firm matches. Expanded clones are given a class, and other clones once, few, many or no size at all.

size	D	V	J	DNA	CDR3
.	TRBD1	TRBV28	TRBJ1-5	TGTGCCAGCAGGACAGGGGGTGCCCCCCAGCATTTT	CASRTGGAPQHF
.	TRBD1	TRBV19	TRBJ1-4	TGTGCCAGTAGTCGGGGACGAGGGGGCGAAACTAATGAAAAACTGTTTTTT	CASSRGRGGETNEKLFF
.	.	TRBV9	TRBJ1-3	TGTGCCAGCAGCCCGGGGGGCAGCTTCTCTGGAAACACCATATATTTT	CASSPGGSFSGNTIYF
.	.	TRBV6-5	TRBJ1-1	TGTGCCAGCAGTTACGGGGCCGGGACAACAAGGGCAGCTTTCTTT	CASSYGAGTTRAAFF
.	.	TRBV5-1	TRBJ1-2	TGCGCCAGCAGCTTGGACCGCGGGACTGCCCAGAGGTATGGCTACACCTTC	CASSLDRGTAQRYGYTF
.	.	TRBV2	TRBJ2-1	TGTGCCAGCAGTCTGAGGGGGATATTTAACAATGAGCAGTTCTTC	CASSLRGIFNNEQFF
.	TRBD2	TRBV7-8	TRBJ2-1	TGTGCCAGCAGCTTTAGCGGGGGGATCAACAATGAGCAGTTCTTC	CASSFSGGINNEQFF
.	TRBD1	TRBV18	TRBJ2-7	TGTGCCAGCTCACCAGGTACAGGGGGAACCTACGAGCAGTACTTC	CASSPGTGGTYEQYF
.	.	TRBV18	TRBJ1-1	TGTGCCAGCTCACGAACTTTAACAGGGAGTAACACTGAAGCTTTCTTT	CASSRTLTGSNTEAFF
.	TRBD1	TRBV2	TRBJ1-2	TGTGCCAGCAGCCCCCGGGACAGGCACGGCTACACCTTC	CASSPRDRHGYTF
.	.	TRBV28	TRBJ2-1	TGTGCCAGCAAGTTAGAGAATCTAAATGAGCAGTTCTTC	CASKLENLNEQFF
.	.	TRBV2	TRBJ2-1	TGTGCCAGCAGACAGGCGGATGAGCAGTTCTTC	CASRQADEQFF
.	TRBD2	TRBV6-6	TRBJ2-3	TGTGCCAGCAGCACACCGGGACTACCGACGCAGTATTTT	CASSTPGLPTQYF
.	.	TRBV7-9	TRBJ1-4	TGTGCCAGCAGCTTAGCGGCAGGGTCCTCTGAAAAACTGTTTTTT	CASSLAAGSSEKLFF
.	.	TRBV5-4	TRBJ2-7	TGTGCCAGCAGCCTGCCCCTCCTTGGAGGGAGGTTCAAGGGCGAGCAGTACTTC	CASSLPLLGGRFKGEQYF
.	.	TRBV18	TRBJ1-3	TGTGCCAGCTCCCCGACAGGAAGCTCTGGAAACACCATATATTTT	CASSPTGSSGNTIYF
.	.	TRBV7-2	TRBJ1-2	TGTGCCAGCAGCCTTAGGACTTATGGCTACACCTTC	CASSLRTYGYTF
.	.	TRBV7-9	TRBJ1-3	TGTGCCAGCAGCCAGGCCCGAGAGAGCTCTGGAAACACCATATATTTT	CASSQARESSGNTIYF
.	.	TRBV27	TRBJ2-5	TGTGCCAGCAGTTCCTACAGCGGGTGGGAGACCCAGTACTTC	CASSSYSGWETQYF
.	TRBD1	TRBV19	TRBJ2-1	TGTGCCAGTAGTATAGGCACAGGGGTTAGTCATGAGCAGTTCTTC	CASSIGTGVSHEQFF
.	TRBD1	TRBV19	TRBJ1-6	TGTGCCAGTAGTAGGACAGGGGATTCACCCCTCCACTTT	CASSRTGDSPLHF
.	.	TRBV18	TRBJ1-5	TGTGCCAGCTCACCCGTGTTCACGGGCAATCAGCCCCAGCATTTT	CASSPVFTGNQPQHF
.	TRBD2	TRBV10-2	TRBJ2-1	TGCGCCAGCAGTGAGTCGCGCGGGGGGGCCGGGAATGAGCAGTTCTTC	CASSESRGGAGNEQFF
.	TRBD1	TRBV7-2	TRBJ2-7	TGTGCCAGCAGTGGACAGGGCAGCGCGCAGTACTTC	CASSGQGSAQYF
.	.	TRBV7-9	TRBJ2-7	TGTGCCAGCAGCCCGGACAGTAGCGAGCAGTACTTC	CASSPDSSEQYF
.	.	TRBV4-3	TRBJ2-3	TGCGCCAGCAGCCAAGTATCACAGTCCACAGATACGCAGTATTTT	CASSQVSQSTDTQYF
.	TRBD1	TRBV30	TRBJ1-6	TGTGCCGGTACAGGGGGGAATTCACCCCTCCACTTT	CAGTGGNSPLHF
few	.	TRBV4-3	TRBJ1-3	TGCGCCAGCAGCCAAGGGGGCATCGGGAACACCATATATTTT	CASSQGGIGNTIYF
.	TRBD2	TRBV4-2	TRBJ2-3	TGTGCCAGCAGCCAAGAAGTGTTGTTTTCTAGCGGGGGAGATACGCAGTATTTT	CASSQEVLFSSGGDTQYF
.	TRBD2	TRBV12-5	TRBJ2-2	TGTGCTAGTGGTTTGAGACTAGCGGGGGGGCTAAGGGAGCTGTTTTTT	CASGLRLAGGLRELFF
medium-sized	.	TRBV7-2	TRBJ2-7	TGTGCCAGCAGCGCCAGGGCTCTGGATACCTACGAGCAGTACTTC	CASSARALDTYEQYF
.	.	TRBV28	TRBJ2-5	TGTGCCAGCAGTTCGGGGAAAGAGACCCAGTACTTC	CASSSGKETQYF
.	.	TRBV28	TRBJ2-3	TGTGCCAGCAGTGGGCGGGGATCCCGAATGGGGCAGTATTTT	CASSGRGSRMGQYF
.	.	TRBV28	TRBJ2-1	TGTGCCGATCCGAGCTCGTTCTTC	CADPSSFF
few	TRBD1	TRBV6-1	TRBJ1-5	TGTGCCAGCAGGAGAGGACAGGTCGATCAGCCCCAGCATTTT	CASRRGQVDQPQHF
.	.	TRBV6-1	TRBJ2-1	TGTGCCAGCAGTGACGCGCCTCACGAGCAGTTCTTC	CASSDAPHEQFF
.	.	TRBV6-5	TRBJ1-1	TGTGCCAGCAGTTACAGAAGGGGAGGAAATACTGAAGCTTTCTTT	CASSYRRGGNTEAFF
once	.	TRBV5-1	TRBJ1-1	TGCGCCAGCAGCTTGGCCGGAGTTCTCGGCACTGAAGCTTTCTTT	CASSLAGVLGTEAFF
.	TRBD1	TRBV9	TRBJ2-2	TGTGCCAGCAATGACCAGGGGGCTGTCGGGGAGCTGTTTTTT	CASNDQGAVGELFF
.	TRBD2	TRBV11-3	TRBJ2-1	TGTGCCAGCAGCTTAGGTCAGCGGGGGGGCCACCATGAGCAGTTCTTC	CASSLGQRGGHHEQFF
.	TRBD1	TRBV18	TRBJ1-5	TGTGCCAGCTCACCAGGGGGGACAGGATCAAGTCAGCCCCAGCATTTT	CASSPGGTGSSQPQHF
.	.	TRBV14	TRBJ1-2	TGTGCCAGCAGCCAAACGGTTTATGGCTACACCTTC	CASSQTVYGYTF
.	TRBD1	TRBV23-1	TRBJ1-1	TGCGCCAGCAGTCATAGAATCCGGACAGGAGTTATCACTGAAGCTTTCTTT	CASSHRIRTGVITEAFF
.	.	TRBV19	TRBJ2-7	TGTGCCAGTAGTATTAGGGACACAGCCTACGAGCAGTACTTC	CASSIRDTAYEQYF
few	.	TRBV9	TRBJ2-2	TGTGCCAGCAGCGTAGCTTTGGGGGGGAACACCGGGGAGCTGTTTTTT	CASSVALGGNTGELFF
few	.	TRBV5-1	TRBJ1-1	TGCGCCAGCAGCTTGGGCCAGTCGAACACTGAAGCTTTCTTT	CASSLGQSNTEAFF
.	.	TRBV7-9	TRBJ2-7	TGTGCCAGCAGCCGCTCTGGGACACTCATCTCCTACGAGCAGTACTTC	CASSRSGTLISYEQYF
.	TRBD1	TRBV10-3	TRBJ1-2	TGTGCCATCAGGGCGACAGGGGACTATGGCTACACCTTC	CAIRATGDYGYTF
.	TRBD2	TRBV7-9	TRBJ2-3	TGTGCCAGCAGCCCCGGGTTTCGGGGGGGTCCCGATACGCAGTATTTT	CASSPGFRGGPDTQYF
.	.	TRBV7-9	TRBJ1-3	TGTGCCAGCAGCCCAGTAGAGGGAAGCGGTGGAAACACCATATATTTT	CASSPVEGSGGNTIYF
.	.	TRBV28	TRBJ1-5	TGTGCCAGCAGTTTTTCTGGGGGACACAATCAGCCCCAGCATTTT	CASSFSGGHNQPQHF
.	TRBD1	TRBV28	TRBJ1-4	TGTGCCAGCAGGGACAGGGGGGTTGAAAAACTGTTTTTT	CASRDRGVEKLFF
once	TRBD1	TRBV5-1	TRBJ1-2	TGCGCCAGCAGCTTGGTGGTACAGGGGGGGGCCTATGGCTACACCTTC	CASSLVVQGGAYGYTF
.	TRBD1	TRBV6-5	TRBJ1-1	TGTGCCAGCAGTTACCAGGACAGGGTGAACACTGAAGCTTTCTTT	CASSYQDRVNTEAFF
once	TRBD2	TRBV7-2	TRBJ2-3	TGTGCCAGCAGCCCGCGGGGGTCCGCAGATACGCAGTATTTT	CASSPRGSADTQYF
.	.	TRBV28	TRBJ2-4	TGTGCCAGCAGTTTGCCACGGCCGGGCATTCAGTACTTC	CASSLPRPGIQYF
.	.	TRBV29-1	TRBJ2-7	TGCAGCGTTGAGAAGAGGTCGGGGGATGAGCAGTACTTC	CSVEKRSGDEQYF
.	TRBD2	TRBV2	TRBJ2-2	TGTGCCAGCAGTGAAATCGGGGGGGGCCTTGGCGGGGAGCTGTTTTTT	CASSEIGGGLGGELFF